This TCR beta chain is from a study of blood T cell repertoires in COVID-19. Study-wide context: Material from acute and convalescent COVID-19 was sourced from the United States, Italy and Spain.

Germline CDR1 SGHAT, CDR2 FQDESV (reference sequence). Between the trimmed V and J ends, which lost 5 bases and 0 bases, there was a span of 16 bases. The CDR3 has 16 amino acids. In this sample, this clone turned up a few times. Methods used by the authors: Reference gene primer amplification gave nucleated cell count estimates. Assay used: immunoSEQ multiplex PCR; TCRdb lists only in-frame clones, some missing. V and J calls and clone size are as listed in that table; D and trimming were resolved from the DNA. The table records 400,000 or so clones, about nine tenths of them present only once. V and J are TRBV11-1 and TRBJ1-2; possibly TRBD1 for D (6 bases). The source material was PBMCs or T cells enriched from blood (not recorded which). This clonotype originated in a man younger than 35 who had recovered from COVID-19. The CDR3 DNA follows: TGTGCCAGCAGCCAGGGGTCGGGTGGCGCTAACTATGGCTACACCTTC. It specifies CASSQGSGGANYGYTF.